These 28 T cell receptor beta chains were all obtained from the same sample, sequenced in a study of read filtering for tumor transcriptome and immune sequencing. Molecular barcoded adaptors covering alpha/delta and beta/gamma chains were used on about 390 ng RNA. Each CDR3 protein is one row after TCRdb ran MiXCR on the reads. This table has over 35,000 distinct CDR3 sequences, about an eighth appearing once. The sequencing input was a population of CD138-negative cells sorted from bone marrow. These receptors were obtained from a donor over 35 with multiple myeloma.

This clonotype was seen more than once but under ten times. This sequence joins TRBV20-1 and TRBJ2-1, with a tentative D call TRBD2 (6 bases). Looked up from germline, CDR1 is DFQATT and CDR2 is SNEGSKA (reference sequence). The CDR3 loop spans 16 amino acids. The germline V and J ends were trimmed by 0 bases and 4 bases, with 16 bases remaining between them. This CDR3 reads CSARDLVLAVYNEQFF. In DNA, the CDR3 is TGCAGTGCTAGAGATCTAGTACTAGCCGTATACAATGAGCAGTTCTTC.

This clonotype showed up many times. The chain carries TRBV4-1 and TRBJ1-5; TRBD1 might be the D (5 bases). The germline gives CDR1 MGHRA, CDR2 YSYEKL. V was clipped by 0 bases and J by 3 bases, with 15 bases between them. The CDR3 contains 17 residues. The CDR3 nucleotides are TGCGCCAGCAGCCAAGATCGGAGGGGCAGCCACAATCAGCCCCAGCATTTT. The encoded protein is CASSQDRRGSHNQPQHF.

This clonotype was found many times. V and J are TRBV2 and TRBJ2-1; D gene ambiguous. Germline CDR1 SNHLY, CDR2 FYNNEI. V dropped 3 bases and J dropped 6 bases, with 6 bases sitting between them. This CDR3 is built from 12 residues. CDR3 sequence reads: CASSDRPNEQFF. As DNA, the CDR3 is TGTGCCAGCAGTGACAGGCCCAATGAGCAGTTCTTC.

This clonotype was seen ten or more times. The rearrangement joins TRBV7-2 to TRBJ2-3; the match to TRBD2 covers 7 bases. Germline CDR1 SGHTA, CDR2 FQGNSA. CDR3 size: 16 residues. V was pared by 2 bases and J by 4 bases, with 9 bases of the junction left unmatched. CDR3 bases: TGTGCCAGCAGCTTATTTCCCCGCCGGGAGGCAGATACGCAGTATTTT. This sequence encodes CASSLFPRREADTQYF.

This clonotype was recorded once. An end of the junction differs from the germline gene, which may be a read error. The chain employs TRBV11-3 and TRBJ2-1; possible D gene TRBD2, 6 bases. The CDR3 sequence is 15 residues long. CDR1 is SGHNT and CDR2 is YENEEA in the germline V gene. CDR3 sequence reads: CASSLSRGSYNEQCF. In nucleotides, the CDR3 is TGTGCCAGCAGCTTATCCCGGGGGTCCTACAATGAGCAGTGCTTC.

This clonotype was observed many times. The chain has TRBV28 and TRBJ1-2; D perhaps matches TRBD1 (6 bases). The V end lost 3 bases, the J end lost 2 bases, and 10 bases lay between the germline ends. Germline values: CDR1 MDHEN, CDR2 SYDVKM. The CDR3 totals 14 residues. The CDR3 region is CASSLSGANYGYTF. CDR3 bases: TGTGCCAGCAGTTTGTCAGGGGCGAACTATGGCTACACCTTC.

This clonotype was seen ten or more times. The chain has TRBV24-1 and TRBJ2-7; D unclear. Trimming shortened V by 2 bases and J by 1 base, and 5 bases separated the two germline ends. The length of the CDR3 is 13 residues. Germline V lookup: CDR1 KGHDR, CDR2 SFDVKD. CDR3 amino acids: CATSDSRSYEQYF. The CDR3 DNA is TGTGCCACCAGTGATTCAAGATCCTACGAGCAGTACTTC.

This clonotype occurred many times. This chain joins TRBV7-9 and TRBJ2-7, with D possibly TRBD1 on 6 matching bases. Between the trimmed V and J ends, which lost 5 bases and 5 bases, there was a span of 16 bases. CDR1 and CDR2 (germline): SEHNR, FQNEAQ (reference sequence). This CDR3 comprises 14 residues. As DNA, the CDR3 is TGTGCCAGCAGCCCCCCCTCGACAGGAGACGAGCAGTACTTC. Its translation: CASSPPSTGDEQYF.

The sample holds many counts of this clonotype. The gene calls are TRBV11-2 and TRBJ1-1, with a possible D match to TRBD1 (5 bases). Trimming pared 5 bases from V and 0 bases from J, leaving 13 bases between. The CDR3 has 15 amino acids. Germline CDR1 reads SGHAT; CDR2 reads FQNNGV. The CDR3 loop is CASSPQTVMNTEAFF. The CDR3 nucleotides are TGTGCCAGCAGCCCTCAGACAGTTATGAACACTGAAGCTTTCTTT.

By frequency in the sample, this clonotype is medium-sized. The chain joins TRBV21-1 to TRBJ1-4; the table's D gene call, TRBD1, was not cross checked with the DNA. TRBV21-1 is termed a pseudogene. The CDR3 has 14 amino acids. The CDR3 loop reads CASSNKTGSNKLFF. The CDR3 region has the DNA TGTGCCAGCAGCAACAAGACAGGGAGCAATAAACTGTTTTTT.

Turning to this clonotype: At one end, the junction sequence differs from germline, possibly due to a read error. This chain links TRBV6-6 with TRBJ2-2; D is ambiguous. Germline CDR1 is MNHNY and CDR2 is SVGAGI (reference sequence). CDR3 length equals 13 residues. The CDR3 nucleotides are TGTGCCGGCAGTTCCTTTAACACCGGGGAGCTGTTTTTT. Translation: CAGSSFNTGELFF.

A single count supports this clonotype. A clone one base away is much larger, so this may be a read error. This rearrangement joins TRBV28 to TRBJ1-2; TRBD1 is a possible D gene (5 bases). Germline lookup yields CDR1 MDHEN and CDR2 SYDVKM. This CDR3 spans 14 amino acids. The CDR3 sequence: CASSDTTDNYDYTF. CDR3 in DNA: TGTGCCAGCAGTGACACGACAGATAACTATGACTACACCTTC.

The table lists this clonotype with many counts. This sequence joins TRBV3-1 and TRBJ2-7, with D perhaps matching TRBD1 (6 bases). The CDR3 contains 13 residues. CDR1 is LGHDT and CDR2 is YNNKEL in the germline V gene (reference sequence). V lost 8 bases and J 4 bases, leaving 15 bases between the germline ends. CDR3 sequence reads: CASGFEGQYEQYF. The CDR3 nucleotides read TGTGCCAGCGGATTCGAAGGACAGTACGAGCAGTACTTC.

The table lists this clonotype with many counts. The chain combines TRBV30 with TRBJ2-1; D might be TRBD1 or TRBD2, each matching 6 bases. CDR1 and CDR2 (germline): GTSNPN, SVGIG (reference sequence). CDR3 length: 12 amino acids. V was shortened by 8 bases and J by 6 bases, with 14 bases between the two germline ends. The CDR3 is CALSGAANEQFF. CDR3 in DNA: TGTGCCCTGTCGGGGGCGGCCAATGAGCAGTTCTTC.

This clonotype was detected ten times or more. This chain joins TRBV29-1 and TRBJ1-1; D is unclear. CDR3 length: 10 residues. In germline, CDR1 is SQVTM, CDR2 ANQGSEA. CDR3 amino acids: CGGSNTEAFF. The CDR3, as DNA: TGCGGCGGTTCGAACACTGAAGCTTTCTTT.

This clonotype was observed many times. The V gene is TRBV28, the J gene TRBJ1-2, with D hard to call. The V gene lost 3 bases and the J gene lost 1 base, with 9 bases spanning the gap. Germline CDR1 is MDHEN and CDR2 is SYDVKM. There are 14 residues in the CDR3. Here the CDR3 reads CASSLQQINYGYTF. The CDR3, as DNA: TGTGCCAGCAGTTTGCAACAGATTAACTATGGCTACACCTTC.

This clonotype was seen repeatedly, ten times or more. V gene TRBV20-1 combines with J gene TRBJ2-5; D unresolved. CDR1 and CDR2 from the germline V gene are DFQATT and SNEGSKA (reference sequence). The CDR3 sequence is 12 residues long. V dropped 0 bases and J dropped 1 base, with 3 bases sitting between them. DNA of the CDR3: TGCAGTGCTAGAGAGCGCCAAGAGACCCAGTACTTC. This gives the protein CSARERQETQYF.

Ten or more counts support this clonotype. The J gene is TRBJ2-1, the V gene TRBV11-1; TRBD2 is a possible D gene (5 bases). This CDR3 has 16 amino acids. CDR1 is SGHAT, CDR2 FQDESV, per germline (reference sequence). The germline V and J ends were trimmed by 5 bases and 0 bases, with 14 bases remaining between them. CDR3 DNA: TGTGCCAGCAGCACTGAGGGCCACAGCTCCTACAATGAGCAGTTCTTC. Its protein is CASSTEGHSSYNEQFF.

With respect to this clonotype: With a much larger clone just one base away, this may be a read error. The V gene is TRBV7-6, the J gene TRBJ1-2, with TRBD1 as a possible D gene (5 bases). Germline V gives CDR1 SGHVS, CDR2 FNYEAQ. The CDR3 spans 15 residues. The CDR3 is CASSLEAGPNYSYTF. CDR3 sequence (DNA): TGTGCCAGCAGCTTAGAAGCAGGGCCTAACTATAGCTACACCTTC.

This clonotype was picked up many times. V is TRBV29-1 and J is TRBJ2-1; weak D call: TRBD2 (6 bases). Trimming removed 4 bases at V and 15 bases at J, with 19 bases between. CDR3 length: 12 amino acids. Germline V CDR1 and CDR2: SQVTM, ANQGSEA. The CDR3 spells CSVGLEPGLGFF. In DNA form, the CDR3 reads TGCAGCGTTGGGTTAGAACCGGGACTGGGGTTCTTC.

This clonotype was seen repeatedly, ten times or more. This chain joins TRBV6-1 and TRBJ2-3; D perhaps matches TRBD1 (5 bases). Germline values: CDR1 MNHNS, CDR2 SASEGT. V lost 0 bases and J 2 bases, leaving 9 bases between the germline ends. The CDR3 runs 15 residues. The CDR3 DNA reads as TGTGCCAGCAGTGAAGCAGGGGAAAACACAGATACGCAGTATTTT. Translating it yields CASSEAGENTDTQYF.

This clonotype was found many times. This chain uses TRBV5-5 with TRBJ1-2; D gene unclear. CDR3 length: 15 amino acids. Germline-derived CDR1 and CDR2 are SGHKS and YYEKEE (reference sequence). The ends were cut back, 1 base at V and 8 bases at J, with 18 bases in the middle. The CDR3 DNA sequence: TGTGCCAGCAGCTTGATCGTCACTATATCTGAAGGCTACACCTTC. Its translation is CASSLIVTISEGYTF.

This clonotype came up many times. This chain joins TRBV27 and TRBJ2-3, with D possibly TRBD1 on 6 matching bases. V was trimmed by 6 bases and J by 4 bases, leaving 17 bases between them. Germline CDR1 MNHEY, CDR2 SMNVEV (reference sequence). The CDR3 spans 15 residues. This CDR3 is CASRTGSGSPDTQYF. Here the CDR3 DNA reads TGTGCCAGCAGAACAGGGTCGGGCAGCCCAGATACGCAGTATTTT.

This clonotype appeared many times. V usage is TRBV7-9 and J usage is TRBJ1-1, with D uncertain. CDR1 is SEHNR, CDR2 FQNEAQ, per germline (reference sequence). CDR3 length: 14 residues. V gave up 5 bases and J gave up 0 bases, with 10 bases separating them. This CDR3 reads CASSDTRMNTEAFF. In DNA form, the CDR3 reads TGTGCCAGCAGCGATACTCGGATGAACACTGAAGCTTTCTTT.

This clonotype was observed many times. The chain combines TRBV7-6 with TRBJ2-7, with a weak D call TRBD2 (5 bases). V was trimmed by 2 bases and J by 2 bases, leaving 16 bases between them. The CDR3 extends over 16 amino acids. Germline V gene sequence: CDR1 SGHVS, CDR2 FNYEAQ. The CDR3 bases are TGTGCCAGCAGCTTAACCCCCCCTGCGGGTGCCTACGAGCAGTACTTC. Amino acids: CASSLTPPAGAYEQYF.

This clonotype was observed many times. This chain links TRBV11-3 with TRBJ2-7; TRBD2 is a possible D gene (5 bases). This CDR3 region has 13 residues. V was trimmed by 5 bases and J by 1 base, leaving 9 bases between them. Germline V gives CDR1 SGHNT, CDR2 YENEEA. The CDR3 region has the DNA TGTGCCAGCAGCCGGGGAGCGTCCTACGAGCAGTACTTC. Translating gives CASSRGASYEQYF.

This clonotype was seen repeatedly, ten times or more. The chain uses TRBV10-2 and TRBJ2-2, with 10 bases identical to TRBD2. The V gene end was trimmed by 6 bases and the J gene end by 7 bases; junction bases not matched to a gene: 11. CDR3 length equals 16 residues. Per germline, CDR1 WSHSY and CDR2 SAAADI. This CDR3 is CASRLAGAPGGGELFF. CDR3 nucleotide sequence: TGCGCCAGCAGGCTAGCGGGGGCCCCAGGTGGCGGGGAGCTGTTTTTT.

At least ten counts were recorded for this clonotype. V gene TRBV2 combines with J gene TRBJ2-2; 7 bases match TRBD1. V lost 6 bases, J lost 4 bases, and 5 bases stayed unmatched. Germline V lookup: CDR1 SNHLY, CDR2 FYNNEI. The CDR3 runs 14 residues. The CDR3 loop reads CASRERTGTGELFF. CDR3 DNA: TGTGCCAGCAGGGAAAGGACAGGCACCGGGGAGCTGTTTTTT.